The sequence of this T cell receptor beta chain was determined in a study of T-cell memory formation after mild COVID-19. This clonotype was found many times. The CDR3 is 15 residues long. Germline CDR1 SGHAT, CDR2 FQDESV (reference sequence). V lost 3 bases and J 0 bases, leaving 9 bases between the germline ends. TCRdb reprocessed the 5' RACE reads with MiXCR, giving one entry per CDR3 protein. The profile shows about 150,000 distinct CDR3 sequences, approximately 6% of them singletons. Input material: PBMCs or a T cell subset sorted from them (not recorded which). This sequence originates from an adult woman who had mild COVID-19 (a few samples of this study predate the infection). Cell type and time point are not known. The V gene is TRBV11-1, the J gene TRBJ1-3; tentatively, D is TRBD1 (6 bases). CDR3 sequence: CASSFGQNSGNTIYF. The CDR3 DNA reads TGTGCCAGCAGCTTTGGACAGAACTCTGGAAACACCATATATTTT.